Listed below are T cell receptor beta chains from one sample, sequenced in a study of neurological immune-mediated disorders. TCRdb reprocessed the 5' RACE reads with MiXCR, giving one entry per CDR3 protein. The data show over 65,000 distinct CDR3 sequences, roughly 2.6% seen once. The specimen was PBMCs. The source is a young woman with multiple sclerosis. CDR3s include the opening cysteine and the closing phenylalanine or tryptophan. A D gene is named only where the DNA matches it firmly. Sizes are listed as how often the clone was seen (once, few, many) or a class if it is expanded.

v_call: TRBV24-1; j_call: TRBJ2-7; d_call: NA; clone_size: many; cdr3_aa: CATSDGGYEQYF; cdr3_nt: TGTGCCACCAGTGATGGGGGGTACGAGCAGTACTTC
v_call: TRBV7-2; j_call: TRBJ2-7; d_call: NA; clone_size: few; cdr3_aa: CASSLGTNEQYF; cdr3_nt: TGTGCCAGCAGCTTGGGGACCAACGAGCAGTACTTC
v_call: TRBV28; j_call: TRBJ2-7; d_call: TRBD1; clone_size: many; cdr3_aa: CASSLGQVDVYEQYF; cdr3_nt: TGTGCCAGCAGTTTAGGACAGGTGGATGTATACGAGCAGTACTTC
v_call: TRBV27; j_call: TRBJ2-1; d_call: NA; clone_size: many; cdr3_aa: CASSDWDSGNEQFF; cdr3_nt: TGTGCCAGCAGTGATTGGGACTCAGGGAATGAGCAGTTCTTC
v_call: TRBV5-1; j_call: TRBJ1-1; d_call: NA; clone_size: many; cdr3_aa: CASSQPLGSTAFF; cdr3_nt: TGCGCCAGCAGCCAACCTCTGGGATCGACGGCTTTCTTT
v_call: TRBV7-2; j_call: TRBJ2-7; d_call: NA; clone_size: many; cdr3_aa: CASSPAGTTYEQYF; cdr3_nt: TGTGCCAGCAGCCCCGCCGGAACAACCTACGAGCAGTACTTC
v_call: TRBV5-1; j_call: TRBJ2-7; d_call: TRBD1; clone_size: many; cdr3_aa: CASSLFVGQVYEQYF; cdr3_nt: TGCGCCAGCAGCTTGTTCGTGGGACAGGTCTACGAGCAGTACTTC
v_call: TRBV6-6; j_call: TRBJ2-7; d_call: NA; clone_size: many; cdr3_aa: CASSFQYEQYF; cdr3_nt: TGTGCCAGCAGTTTTCAATACGAGCAGTACTTC
v_call: TRBV12-3/TRBV12-4; j_call: TRBJ1-1; d_call: NA; clone_size: many; cdr3_aa: CASTKEGGSAFF; cdr3_nt: TGTGCCAGCACCAAGGAGGGGGGGTCAGCTTTCTTT
v_call: TRBV5-5; j_call: TRBJ1-2; d_call: NA; clone_size: many; cdr3_aa: CASSYLGSYGYTF; cdr3_nt: TGTGCCAGCAGTTACCTAGGGTCCTATGGCTACACCTTC
v_call: TRBV10-3; j_call: TRBJ2-1; d_call: NA; clone_size: many; cdr3_aa: CAIRPQDNNEQFF; cdr3_nt: TGTGCCATCAGACCTCAAGATAACAATGAGCAGTTCTTC
v_call: TRBV28; j_call: TRBJ2-5; d_call: TRBD2; clone_size: many; cdr3_aa: CASRVRDYRGETQYF; cdr3_nt: TGTGCCAGCAGGGTCCGGGACTATAGGGGAGAGACCCAGTACTTC
v_call: TRBV20-1; j_call: TRBJ2-1; d_call: NA; clone_size: many; cdr3_aa: CSARDIRNHEQFF; cdr3_nt: TGCAGTGCTAGAGATATTAGGAATCATGAGCAGTTCTTC
v_call: TRBV21-1; j_call: TRBJ2-7; d_call: NA; clone_size: many; cdr3_aa: CASSNGTSGRASEQYF; cdr3_nt: TGTGCCAGCAGCAACGGGACTAGCGGGAGGGCATCCGAGCAGTACTTC
v_call: TRBV15; j_call: TRBJ1-1; d_call: NA; clone_size: many; cdr3_aa: CATSPRRDSEAFF; cdr3_nt: TGTGCCACCAGCCCCCGGCGGGATTCAGAAGCTTTCTTT
v_call: TRBV12-3/TRBV12-4; j_call: TRBJ2-1; d_call: NA; clone_size: many; cdr3_aa: CASSLFLDPPRNEQFF; cdr3_nt: TGTGCCAGCAGTTTATTCTTGGATCCGCCGAGGAATGAGCAGTTCTTC
v_call: TRBV6-6; j_call: TRBJ2-2; d_call: NA; clone_size: many; cdr3_aa: CASSQNTGELFF; cdr3_nt: TGTGCCAGCAGTCAGAACACCGGGGAGCTGTTTTTT
v_call: TRBV27; j_call: TRBJ1-5; d_call: NA; clone_size: many; cdr3_aa: CASSPPPRGRARNQPQHF; cdr3_nt: TGTGCCAGCAGTCCGCCCCCCAGGGGCCGTGCAAGAAATCAGCCCCAGCATTTT
v_call: TRBV20-1; j_call: TRBJ2-1; d_call: NA; clone_size: many; cdr3_aa: CSAREINEQFF; cdr3_nt: TGCAGTGCTAGAGAGATCAATGAGCAGTTCTTC
v_call: TRBV29-1; j_call: TRBJ1-1; d_call: NA; clone_size: many; cdr3_aa: CSSGDLNTEAFF; cdr3_nt: TGCAGCTCGGGAGACTTGAACACTGAAGCTTTCTTT
v_call: TRBV3-1; j_call: TRBJ1-1; d_call: NA; clone_size: many; cdr3_aa: CASSPKMAGVVAFF; cdr3_nt: TGTGCCAGCAGCCCCAAAATGGCAGGGGTGGTAGCTTTCTTT
v_call: TRBV21-1; j_call: TRBJ2-7; d_call: NA; clone_size: many; cdr3_aa: CASDTAGRWNF; cdr3_nt: TGTGCCAGCGACACCGCGGGCAGGTGGAACTTC
v_call: TRBV7-8; j_call: TRBJ1-4; d_call: NA; clone_size: many; cdr3_aa: CASSLGDGLLEKLFF; cdr3_nt: TGTGCCAGCAGCTTAGGGGATGGTCTTCTTGAAAAACTGTTTTTT
v_call: TRBV7-2; j_call: TRBJ2-5; d_call: TRBD1; clone_size: many; cdr3_aa: CASTRGQGAETQYF; cdr3_nt: TGTGCCAGCACCCGGGGACAGGGAGCAGAGACCCAGTACTTC
v_call: TRBV5-1; j_call: TRBJ1-2; d_call: TRBD1; clone_size: many; cdr3_aa: CASSLTGTGPVSVTF; cdr3_nt: TGCGCCAGCAGCTTGACCGGGACAGGGCCGGTTTCTGTCACCTTC
v_call: TRBV20-1; j_call: TRBJ1-6; d_call: TRBD1; clone_size: many; cdr3_aa: CSARSNWGTGSSYNSPLHF; cdr3_nt: TGCAGTGCTAGATCGAATTGGGGGACAGGGAGCTCCTATAATTCACCCCTCCACTTT
v_call: TRBV5-1; j_call: TRBJ1-2; d_call: NA; clone_size: many; cdr3_aa: CASSLDQGVGGYTF; cdr3_nt: TGCGCCAGCAGCTTGGATCAAGGGGTCGGTGGCTACACCTTC
v_call: TRBV20-1; j_call: TRBJ2-7; d_call: NA; clone_size: many; cdr3_aa: CRPQAVDSYEQYF; cdr3_nt: TGCAGACCCCAGGCCGTCGACTCCTACGAGCAGTACTTC
v_call: TRBV20-1; j_call: TRBJ2-5; d_call: NA; clone_size: many; cdr3_aa: CSPWSHQETQYF; cdr3_nt: TGCAGTCCATGGAGCCACCAAGAGACCCAGTACTTC
v_call: TRBV3-1; j_call: TRBJ2-1; d_call: TRBD2; clone_size: many; cdr3_aa: CASSQRLAGGENEQFF; cdr3_nt: TGTGCCAGCAGCCAAAGACTAGCGGGAGGGGAAAATGAGCAGTTCTTC
v_call: TRBV4-3; j_call: TRBJ2-3; d_call: TRBD2; clone_size: many; cdr3_aa: CASSLRVAGATDTQYF; cdr3_nt: TGCGCCAGCAGCCTGAGGGTAGCGGGGGCCACAGATACGCAGTATTTT
v_call: TRBV4-2; j_call: TRBJ1-1; d_call: NA; clone_size: many; cdr3_aa: CASSQGADLGNTEAFF; cdr3_nt: TGTGCCAGCAGCCAAGGGGCCGACTTGGGGAACACTGAAGCTTTCTTT
v_call: TRBV9; j_call: TRBJ2-5; d_call: NA; clone_size: many; cdr3_aa: CASSIGQHETQYF; cdr3_nt: TGTGCCAGCAGCATAGGACAGCACGAGACCCAGTACTTC
v_call: TRBV2; j_call: TRBJ2-1; d_call: NA; clone_size: many; cdr3_aa: CASTSVREQFF; cdr3_nt: TGTGCCAGCACCTCGGTCCGTGAGCAGTTCTTC
v_call: TRBV14; j_call: TRBJ2-1; d_call: NA; clone_size: many; cdr3_aa: CASSQVRAGFDEQFF; cdr3_nt: TGTGCCAGCAGCCAAGTAAGAGCAGGGTTCGATGAGCAGTTCTTC
v_call: TRBV29-1; j_call: TRBJ2-1; d_call: NA; clone_size: many; cdr3_aa: CSVDFLSGNEQFF; cdr3_nt: TGCAGCGTCGATTTCTTATCCGGGAATGAGCAGTTCTTC
v_call: TRBV20-1; j_call: TRBJ2-1; d_call: NA; clone_size: many; cdr3_aa: CSARQQGRAYNEQFF; cdr3_nt: TGCAGTGCGCGCCAACAGGGAAGGGCGTACAATGAGCAGTTCTTC
v_call: TRBV20-1; j_call: TRBJ2-1; d_call: TRBD2; clone_size: many; cdr3_aa: CSAGLAAEQFF; cdr3_nt: TGCAGTGCTGGACTAGCTGCGGAGCAGTTCTTC
v_call: TRBV4-3; j_call: TRBJ2-7; d_call: TRBD2; clone_size: many; cdr3_aa: CASSQDGLADTYEQYF; cdr3_nt: TGCGCCAGCAGCCAAGACGGACTAGCGGACACCTACGAGCAGTACTTC
v_call: TRBV20-1; j_call: TRBJ2-3; d_call: TRBD2; clone_size: many; cdr3_aa: CSATDPLAGVSDTQYF; cdr3_nt: TGCAGTGCTACAGACCCGCTAGCGGGTGTGTCAGATACGCAGTATTTT
v_call: TRBV6-2/TRBV6-3; j_call: TRBJ1-5; d_call: NA; clone_size: many; cdr3_aa: CASSYKQQPQHF; cdr3_nt: TGTGCCAGCAGTTACAAGCAGCAGCCCCAGCATTTT
v_call: TRBV9; j_call: TRBJ2-7; d_call: TRBD2; clone_size: many; cdr3_aa: CASSVLAGASGEQYF; cdr3_nt: TGTGCCAGCAGCGTGTTAGCGGGAGCATCCGGGGAGCAGTACTTC
v_call: TRBV18; j_call: TRBJ2-7; d_call: NA; clone_size: many; cdr3_aa: CASSPSIYEQYF; cdr3_nt: TGTGCCAGCTCACCGAGTATTTACGAGCAGTACTTC
v_call: TRBV12-3/TRBV12-4; j_call: TRBJ2-3; d_call: TRBD1; clone_size: many; cdr3_aa: CASSSEGARTDTQYF; cdr3_nt: TGTGCCAGCAGTTCCGAGGGGGCGAGGACAGATACGCAGTATTTT
v_call: TRBV28; j_call: TRBJ1-3; d_call: NA; clone_size: many; cdr3_aa: CASSFTGPSGNTIYF; cdr3_nt: TGTGCCAGCAGTTTTACAGGACCGTCTGGAAACACCATATATTTT
v_call: TRBV20-1; j_call: TRBJ1-3; d_call: NA; clone_size: many; cdr3_aa: CSASGGGISGNTIYF; cdr3_nt: TGCAGTGCTAGTGGGGGCGGCATCTCTGGAAACACCATATATTTT
v_call: TRBV7-8; j_call: TRBJ1-1; d_call: NA; clone_size: many; cdr3_aa: CASSARDTLNTEAFF; cdr3_nt: TGTGCCAGCAGCGCTCGGGACACCTTGAACACTGAAGCTTTCTTT
v_call: TRBV6-1; j_call: TRBJ1-2; d_call: NA; clone_size: once; cdr3_aa: CASIPGGRAYGYTF; cdr3_nt: TGTGCCAGCATCCCCGGGGGCAGGGCCTATGGCTACACCTTC
v_call: TRBV6-5; j_call: TRBJ2-7; d_call: NA; clone_size: many; cdr3_aa: CASSYFRGAYEQYF; cdr3_nt: TGTGCCAGCAGTTACTTCAGGGGAGCCTACGAGCAGTACTTC
v_call: TRBV6-2/TRBV6-3; j_call: TRBJ1-5; d_call: NA; clone_size: many; cdr3_aa: CASSYGQISNQPQHF; cdr3_nt: TGTGCCAGCAGTTACGGGCAGATTAGCAATCAGCCCCAGCATTTT
v_call: TRBV5-1; j_call: TRBJ2-2; d_call: NA; clone_size: many; cdr3_aa: CASSLLVGANTGELFF; cdr3_nt: TGCGCCAGCAGCTTATTGGTGGGGGCGAACACCGGGGAGCTGTTTTTT
v_call: TRBV20-1; j_call: TRBJ2-5; d_call: NA; clone_size: many; cdr3_aa: CSARVFQGQETQYF; cdr3_nt: TGCAGTGCTAGAGTTTTTCAGGGCCAAGAGACCCAGTACTTC
v_call: TRBV19; j_call: TRBJ1-1; d_call: NA; clone_size: many; cdr3_aa: CASKIPETNTEAFF; cdr3_nt: TGTGCCAGTAAAATTCCGGAGACAAACACTGAAGCTTTCTTT
v_call: TRBV5-1; j_call: TRBJ2-6; d_call: NA; clone_size: many; cdr3_aa: CASSPREGAGANVLTF; cdr3_nt: TGCGCCAGCAGCCCCCGCGAGGGGGCTGGGGCCAACGTCCTGACTTTC
v_call: TRBV6-6; j_call: TRBJ1-1; d_call: NA; clone_size: few; cdr3_aa: CASSYSEGPAFF; cdr3_nt: TGTGCCAGCAGTTACTCAGAGGGACCGGCTTTCTTT
v_call: TRBV7-2; j_call: TRBJ2-3; d_call: NA; clone_size: many; cdr3_aa: CASSFTTGIGGLDTQYF; cdr3_nt: TGTGCCAGCAGTTTCACAACAGGGATCGGCGGTTTAGATACGCAGTATTTT
v_call: TRBV27; j_call: TRBJ2-7; d_call: TRBD2; clone_size: many; cdr3_aa: CASSWKMGLATYEQYF; cdr3_nt: TGTGCCAGCAGTTGGAAAATGGGACTAGCAACCTACGAGCAGTACTTC
v_call: TRBV5-1; j_call: TRBJ1-3; d_call: NA; clone_size: many; cdr3_aa: CASSATGSGNTIYF; cdr3_nt: TGCGCCAGCAGCGCAACAGGGTCTGGAAACACCATATATTTT